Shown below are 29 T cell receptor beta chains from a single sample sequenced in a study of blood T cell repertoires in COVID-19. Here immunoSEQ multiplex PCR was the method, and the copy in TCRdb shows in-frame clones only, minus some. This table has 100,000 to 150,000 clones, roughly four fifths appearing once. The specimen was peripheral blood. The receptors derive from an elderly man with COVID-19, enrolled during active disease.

In DNA, the CDR3 is TGTGCCAGCAGTGATTTAATAACCTACGAGCAGTACTTC. Translating gives CASSDLITYEQYF. The chain uses TRBV6-1 and TRBJ2-7; D remains unclear. Germline CDR1 MNHNS, CDR2 SASEGT. The V and J ends lost 3 bases and 2 bases respectively, with 8 bases between them. This CDR3 contains 13 residues.

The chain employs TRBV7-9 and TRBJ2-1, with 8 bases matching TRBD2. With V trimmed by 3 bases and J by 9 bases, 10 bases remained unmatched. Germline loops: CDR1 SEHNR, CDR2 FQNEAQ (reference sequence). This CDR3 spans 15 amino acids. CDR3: CASSFDGRAEGEQFF. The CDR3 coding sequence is TGTGCCAGCAGCTTTGACGGGAGGGCCGAGGGTGAGCAGTTCTTC.

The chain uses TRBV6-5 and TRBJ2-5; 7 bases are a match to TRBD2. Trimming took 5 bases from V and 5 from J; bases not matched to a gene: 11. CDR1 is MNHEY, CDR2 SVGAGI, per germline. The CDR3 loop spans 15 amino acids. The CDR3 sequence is CASSTRGGRTETQYF. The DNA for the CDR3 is TGTGCCAGCAGTACCCGCGGCGGGAGAACGGAGACCCAGTACTTC.

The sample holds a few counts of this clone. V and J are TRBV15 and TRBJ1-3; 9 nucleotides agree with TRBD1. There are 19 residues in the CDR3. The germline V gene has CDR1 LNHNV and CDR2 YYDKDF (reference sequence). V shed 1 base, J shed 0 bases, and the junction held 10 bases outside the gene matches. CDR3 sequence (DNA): TGTGCCACCAGCAGAGTGTACTCGACAGGGGGTCCCTCTGGAAACACCATATATTTT. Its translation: CATSRVYSTGGPSGNTIYF. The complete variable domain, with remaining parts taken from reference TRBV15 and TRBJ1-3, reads DAMVIQNPRYQVTQFGKPVTLSCSQTLNHNVMYWYQQKSSQAPKLLFHYYDKDFNNEADTPDNFQSRRPNTSFCFLDIRSPGLGDTAMYLCATSRVYSTGGPSGNTIYFGEGSWLTVV.

The chain's CDR3 is CASSFTPGTSGRFEQFF. The CDR3 DNA is TGTGCCAGCAGTTTCACCCCCGGGACTAGCGGGAGATTTGAGCAGTTCTTC. The chain links TRBV28 to TRBJ2-1, with 14 nucleotides matching TRBD2. CDR3 length: 17 amino acids. V shed 3 bases and J 9 bases; nucleotides not matched to a gene: 10. Germline CDR1 is MDHEN and CDR2 is SYDVKM.

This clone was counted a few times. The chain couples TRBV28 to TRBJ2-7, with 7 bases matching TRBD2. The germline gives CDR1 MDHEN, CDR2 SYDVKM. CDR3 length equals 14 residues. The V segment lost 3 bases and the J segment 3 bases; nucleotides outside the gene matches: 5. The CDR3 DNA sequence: TGTGCCAGCAGTTTCGGGACTATGGTCTACGAGCAGTACTTC. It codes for CASSFGTMVYEQYF. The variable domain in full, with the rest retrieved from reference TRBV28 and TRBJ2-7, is DVKVTQSSRYLVKRTGEKVFLECVQDMDHENMFWYRQDPGLGLRLIYFSYDVKMKEKGDIPEGYSVSREKKERFSLILESASTNQTSMYLCASSFGTMVYEQYFGPGTRLTVT.

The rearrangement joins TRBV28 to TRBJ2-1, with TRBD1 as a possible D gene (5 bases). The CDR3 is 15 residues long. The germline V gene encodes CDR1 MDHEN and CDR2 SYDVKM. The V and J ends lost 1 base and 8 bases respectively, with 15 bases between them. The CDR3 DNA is TGTGCCAGCAGTTTATATCAGGGTGCCATCGATGAGCAGTTCTTC. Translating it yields CASSLYQGAIDEQFF.

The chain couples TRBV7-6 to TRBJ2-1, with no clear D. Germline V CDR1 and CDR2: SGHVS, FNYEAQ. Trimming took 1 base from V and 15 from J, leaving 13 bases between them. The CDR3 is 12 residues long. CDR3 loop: CASSLGGSRPFF. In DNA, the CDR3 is TGTGCCAGCAGCTTAGGAGGTTCCCGACCGTTCTTC.

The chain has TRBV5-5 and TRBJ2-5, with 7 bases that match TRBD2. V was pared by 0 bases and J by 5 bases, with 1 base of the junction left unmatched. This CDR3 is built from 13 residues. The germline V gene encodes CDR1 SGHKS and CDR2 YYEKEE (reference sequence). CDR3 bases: TGTGCCAGCAGCTTGGGCGGGAGTGAGACCCAGTACTTC. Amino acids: CASSLGGSETQYF.

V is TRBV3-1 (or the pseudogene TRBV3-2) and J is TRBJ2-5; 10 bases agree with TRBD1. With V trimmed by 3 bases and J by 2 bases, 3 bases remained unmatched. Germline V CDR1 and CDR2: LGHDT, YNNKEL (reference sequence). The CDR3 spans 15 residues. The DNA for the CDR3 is TGTGCCAGCAGCCACCCGGGACAGGGGCAAGAGACCCAGTACTTC. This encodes CASSHPGQGQETQYF.

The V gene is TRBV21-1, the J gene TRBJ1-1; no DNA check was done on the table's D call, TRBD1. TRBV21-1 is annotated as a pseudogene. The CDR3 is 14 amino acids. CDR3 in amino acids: CASRGQALNTEAFF. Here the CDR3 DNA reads TGTGCCAGCAGGGGACAGGCGTTGAACACTGAAGCTTTCTTT.

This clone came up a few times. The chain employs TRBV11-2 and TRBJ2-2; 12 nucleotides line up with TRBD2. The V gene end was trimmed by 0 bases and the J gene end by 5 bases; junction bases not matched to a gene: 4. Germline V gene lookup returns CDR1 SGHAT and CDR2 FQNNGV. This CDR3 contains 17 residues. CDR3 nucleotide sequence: TGTGCCAGCAGCTTAGATCTTACTAGCGGGAGGACCGGGGAGCTGTTTTTT. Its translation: CASSLDLTSGRTGELFF.

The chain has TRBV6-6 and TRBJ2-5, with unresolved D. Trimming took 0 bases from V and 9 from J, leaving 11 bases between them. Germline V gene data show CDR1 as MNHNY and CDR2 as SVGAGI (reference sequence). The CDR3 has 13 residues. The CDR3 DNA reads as TGTGCCAGCAGTTACTCGGGCCTCGGCGCCCAGTACTTC. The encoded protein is CASSYSGLGAQYF.

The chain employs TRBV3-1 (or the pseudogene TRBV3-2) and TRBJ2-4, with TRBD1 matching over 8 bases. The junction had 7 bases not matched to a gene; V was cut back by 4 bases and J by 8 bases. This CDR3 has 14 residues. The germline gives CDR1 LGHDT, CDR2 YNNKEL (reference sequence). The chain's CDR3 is CASSLRTGLDIQYF. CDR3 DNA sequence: TGTGCCAGCAGCCTGAGGACAGGGTTGGACATTCAGTACTTC.

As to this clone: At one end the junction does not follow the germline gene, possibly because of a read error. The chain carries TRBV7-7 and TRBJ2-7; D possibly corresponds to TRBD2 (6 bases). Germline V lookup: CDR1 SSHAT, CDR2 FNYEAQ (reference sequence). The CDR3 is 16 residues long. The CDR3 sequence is CASSLEERASSYEQYF. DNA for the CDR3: TGTGCTAGCAGCTTAGAGGAGCGGGCCAGCTCCTACGAGCAGTACTTC. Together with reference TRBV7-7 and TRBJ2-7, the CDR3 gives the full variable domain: GAGVSQSPRYKVTKRGQDVTLRCDPISSHATLYWYQQALGQGPEFLTYFNYEAQPDKSGLPSDRFSAERPEGSISTLTIQRTEQRDSAMYRCASSLEERASSYEQYFGPGTRLTVT.

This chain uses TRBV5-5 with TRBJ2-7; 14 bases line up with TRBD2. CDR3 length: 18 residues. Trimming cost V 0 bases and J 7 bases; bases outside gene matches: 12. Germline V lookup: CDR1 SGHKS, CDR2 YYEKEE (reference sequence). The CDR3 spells CASSLGPFGTSGSHEQYF. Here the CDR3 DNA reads TGTGCCAGCAGCTTGGGGCCTTTTGGGACTAGCGGGAGTCATGAGCAGTACTTC. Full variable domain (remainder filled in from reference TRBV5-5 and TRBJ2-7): DAGVTQSPTHLIKTRGQQVTLRCSPISGHKSVSWYQQVLGQGPQFIFQYYEKEERGRGNFPDRFSARQFPNYSSELNVNALLLGDSALYLCASSLGPFGTSGSHEQYFGPGTRLTVT.

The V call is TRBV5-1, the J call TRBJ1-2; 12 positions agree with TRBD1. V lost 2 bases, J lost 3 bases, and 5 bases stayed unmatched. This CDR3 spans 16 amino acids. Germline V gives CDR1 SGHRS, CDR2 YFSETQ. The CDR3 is CASSLTGTGGHYGYTF. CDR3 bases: TGCGCCAGCAGCTTAACCGGGACAGGGGGCCACTATGGCTACACCTTC.

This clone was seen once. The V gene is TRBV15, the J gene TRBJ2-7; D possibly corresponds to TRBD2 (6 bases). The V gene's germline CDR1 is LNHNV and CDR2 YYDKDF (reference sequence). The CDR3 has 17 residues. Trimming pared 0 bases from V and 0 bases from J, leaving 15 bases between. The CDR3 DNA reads TGTGCCACCAGCAGAGATTGGGGGGTGCAGGCCTCCTACGAGCAGTACTTC. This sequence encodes CATSRDWGVQASYEQYF.

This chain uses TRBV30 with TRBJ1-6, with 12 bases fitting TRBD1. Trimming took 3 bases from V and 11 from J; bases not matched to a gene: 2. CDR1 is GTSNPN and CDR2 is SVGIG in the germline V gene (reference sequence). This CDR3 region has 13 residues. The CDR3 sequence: CAWRGDRGPPLHF. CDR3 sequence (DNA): TGTGCCTGGAGAGGGGACAGGGGGCCACCCCTCCACTTT.

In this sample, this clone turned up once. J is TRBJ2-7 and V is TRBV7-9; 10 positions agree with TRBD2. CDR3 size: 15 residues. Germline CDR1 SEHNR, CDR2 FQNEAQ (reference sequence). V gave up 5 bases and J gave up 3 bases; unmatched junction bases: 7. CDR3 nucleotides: TGTGCCAGCAGCCCACGGACTAGCGGCAACTACGAGCAGTACTTC. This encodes CASSPRTSGNYEQYF.

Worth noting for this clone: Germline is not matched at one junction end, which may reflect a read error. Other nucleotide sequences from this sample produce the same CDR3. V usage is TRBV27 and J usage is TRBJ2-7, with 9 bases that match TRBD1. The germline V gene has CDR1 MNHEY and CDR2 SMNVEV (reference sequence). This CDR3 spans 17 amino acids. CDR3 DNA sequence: TGTGCTAGCAGTCCCGACAGGGGGGAGGCACTTTTGTACGAGCAGTACTTC. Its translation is CASSPDRGEALLYEQYF.

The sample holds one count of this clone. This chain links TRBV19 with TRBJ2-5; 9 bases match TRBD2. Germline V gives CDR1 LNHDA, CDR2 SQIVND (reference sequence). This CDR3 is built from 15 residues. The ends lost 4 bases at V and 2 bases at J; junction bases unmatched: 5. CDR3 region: CASSKSGRFQETQYF. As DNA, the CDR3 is TGTGCCAGTAGTAAGAGCGGGAGGTTTCAAGAGACCCAGTACTTC.

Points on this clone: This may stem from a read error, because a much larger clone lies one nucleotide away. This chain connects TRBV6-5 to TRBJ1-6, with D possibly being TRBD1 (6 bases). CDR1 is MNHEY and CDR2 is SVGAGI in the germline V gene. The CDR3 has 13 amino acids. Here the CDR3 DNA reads TGTGCCAGCAGCAACAGGGATAATTCATCCCTCCACTTT. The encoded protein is CASSNRDNSSLHF.

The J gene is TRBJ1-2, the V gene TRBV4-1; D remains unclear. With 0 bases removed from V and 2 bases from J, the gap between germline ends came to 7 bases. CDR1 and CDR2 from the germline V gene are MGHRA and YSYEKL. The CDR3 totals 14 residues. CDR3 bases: TGCGCCAGCAGCCAAGAGGAGGGCAACTATGGCTACACCTTC. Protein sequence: CASSQEEGNYGYTF.

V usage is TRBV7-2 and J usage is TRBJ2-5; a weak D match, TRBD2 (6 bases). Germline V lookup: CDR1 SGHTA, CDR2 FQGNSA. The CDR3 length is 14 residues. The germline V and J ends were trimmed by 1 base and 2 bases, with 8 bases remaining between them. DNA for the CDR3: TGTGCCAGCAGCTTAGGGGGGACTCAAGAGACCCAGTACTTC. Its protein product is CASSLGGTQETQYF.

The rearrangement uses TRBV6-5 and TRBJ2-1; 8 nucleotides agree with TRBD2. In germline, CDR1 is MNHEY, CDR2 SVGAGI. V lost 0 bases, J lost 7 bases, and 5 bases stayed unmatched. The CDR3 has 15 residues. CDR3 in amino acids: CASSYSASGLNEQFF. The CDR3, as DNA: TGTGCCAGCAGTTACTCGGCTAGCGGGCTGAATGAGCAGTTCTTC.

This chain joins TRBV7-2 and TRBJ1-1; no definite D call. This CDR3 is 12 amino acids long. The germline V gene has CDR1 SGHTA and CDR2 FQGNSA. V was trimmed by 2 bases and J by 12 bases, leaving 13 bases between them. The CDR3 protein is CASSLIRLVTFF. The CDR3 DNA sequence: TGTGCCAGCAGCTTAATCAGGCTGGTGACTTTCTTT.

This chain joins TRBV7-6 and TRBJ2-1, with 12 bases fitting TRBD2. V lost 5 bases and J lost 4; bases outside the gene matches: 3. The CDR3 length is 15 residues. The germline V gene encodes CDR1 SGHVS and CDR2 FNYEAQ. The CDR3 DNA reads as TGTGCCAGCAGCGCAGGACTAGCGGGGTACAATGAGCAGTTCTTC. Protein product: CASSAGLAGYNEQFF.

CDR3 amino acids: CASSPPPGQGNSPLHF. The CDR3 coding sequence is TGTGCCAGCAGCCCTCCACCGGGACAGGGGAATTCACCCCTCCACTTT. The V call is TRBV5-4, the J call TRBJ1-6, with TRBD1 identical over 10 bases. Losses at the gene ends were 4 bases for V and 7 bases for J; bases not matched to a gene: 8. This CDR3 contains 16 residues. CDR1 and CDR2 from the germline V gene are SGHNT and YYREEE (reference sequence).